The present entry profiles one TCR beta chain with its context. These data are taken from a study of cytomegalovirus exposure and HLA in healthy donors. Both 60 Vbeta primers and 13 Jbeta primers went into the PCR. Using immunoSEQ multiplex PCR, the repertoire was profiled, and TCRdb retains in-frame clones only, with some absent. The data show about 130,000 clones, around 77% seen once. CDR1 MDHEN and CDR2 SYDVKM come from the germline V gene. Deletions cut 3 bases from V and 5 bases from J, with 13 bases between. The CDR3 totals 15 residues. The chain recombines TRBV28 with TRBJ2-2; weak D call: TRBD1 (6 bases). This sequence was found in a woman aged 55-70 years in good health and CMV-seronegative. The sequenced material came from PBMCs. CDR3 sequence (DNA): TGTGCCAGCAGTTTTCACAGGGCGGAGACCGGGGAGCTGTTTTTT. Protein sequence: CASSFHRAETGELFF.